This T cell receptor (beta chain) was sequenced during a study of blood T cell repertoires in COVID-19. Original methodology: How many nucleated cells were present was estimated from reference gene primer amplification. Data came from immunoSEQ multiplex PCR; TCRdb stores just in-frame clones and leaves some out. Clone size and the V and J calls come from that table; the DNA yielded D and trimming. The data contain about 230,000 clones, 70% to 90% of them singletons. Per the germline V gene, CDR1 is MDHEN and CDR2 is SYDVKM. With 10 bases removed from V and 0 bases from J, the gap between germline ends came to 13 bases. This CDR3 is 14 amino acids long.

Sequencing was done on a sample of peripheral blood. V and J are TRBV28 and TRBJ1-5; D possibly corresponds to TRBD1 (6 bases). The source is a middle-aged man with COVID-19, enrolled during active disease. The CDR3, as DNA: TGTGCCACCCAGGGGATAAATAGCAATCAGCCCCAGCATTTT. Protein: CATQGINSNQPQHF.